The present T cell receptor beta chain was sequenced within a study of T cell clonotyping in hematopoietic cell transplantation. On this clone: As yet, its antigen is unknown.

The CDR3 length is 14 residues. The V gene lost 2 bases and the J gene lost 2 bases, with 6 bases spanning the gap. Germline values: CDR1 MNHEY, CDR2 SVGAGI. Broader study findings: Without cell sorting, CD4 versus CD8 contributions remain unresolved.

The time point is: recipient sample about 28 days before transplant, after cytoreduction. The method was immunoSEQ multiplex PCR; TCRdb's version includes in-frame clones alone and lacks a portion of them. Of about 47,000 clones listed, about four fifths are singletons. This rearrangement joins TRBV6-5 to TRBJ2-2; D is unresolved. Material: peripheral blood mononuclear cells, obtained before stem cell transplant. This sequence was found in a man between 60 and 75 years old with myelodysplastic syndrome. Some clones in this sample may be carry-over from other donors' samples. The CDR3 reads CASSYGHNTGELFF. The DNA of the CDR3 is TGTGCCAGCAGTTACGGGCACAACACCGGGGAGCTGTTTTTT.